These 27 T cell receptor beta chains were sequenced from one sample in a study of cytomegalovirus exposure and HLA in healthy donors. 60 Vbeta and 13 Jbeta primers were used in PCR. Assay used: immunoSEQ multiplex PCR; TCRdb lists only in-frame clones, some missing. The sample has 170,000 or so clones; approximately 80% are singletons. Sequencing was carried out using PBMCs. The receptors stem from a woman aged 45-65 years in good health and CMV-seronegative.

The chain is built from TRBV5-4 and TRBJ2-7, with 8 nucleotides matching TRBD1. Germline CDR1 is SGHNT and CDR2 is YYREEE (reference sequence). The V segment lost 0 bases and the J segment 6 bases; nucleotides outside the gene matches: 8. The CDR3 runs to 15 residues. The CDR3 sequence is CASSLGTGLLSEQYF. CDR3 DNA: TGTGCCAGCAGCTTGGGGACAGGGCTGCTGAGCGAGCAGTACTTC.

The V call is TRBV6-5, the J call TRBJ2-1; perhaps TRBD2 as D (5 bases). The germline CDR1 and CDR2 sequences are MNHEY and SVGAGI. This CDR3 comprises 15 residues. V lost 5 bases, J lost 7 bases, and 18 bases lay in between. CDR3 loop: CASSPNPGTVNEQFF. CDR3 nucleotide sequence: TGTGCCAGCAGTCCGAATCCGGGAACAGTTAATGAGCAGTTCTTC.

The chain employs TRBV27 and TRBJ2-7; D is unresolved. Trimming left V 7 bases short and J 2 bases short, with 15 bases between. Looked up from germline, CDR1 is MNHEY and CDR2 is SMNVEV (reference sequence). The CDR3 covers 14 residues. The CDR3, as DNA: TGTGCCAGCACTACAGCCGGTCGGACCTACGAGCAGTACTTC. Protein product: CASTTAGRTYEQYF.

The chain joins TRBV30 to TRBJ1-3; no clear D. Germline loops: CDR1 GTSNPN, CDR2 SVGIG (reference sequence). The CDR3 sequence is 13 residues long. Deletions cut 3 bases from V and 3 bases from J, with 9 bases between. CDR3 sequence: CAWSRGLGNTIYF. The CDR3, as DNA: TGTGCCTGGAGCAGAGGGCTTGGAAACACCATATATTTT.

Worth noting for this clone: Mismatch with germline at one junction end may stem from a read error. This chain joins TRBV7-9 and TRBJ2-5; 12 bases map to TRBD2. The CDR3 contains 16 residues. Germline CDR1 and CDR2: SEHNR and FQNEAQ (reference sequence). The CDR3 coding sequence is TGTTCCAGCAGCTTCGCTACTAGCGGGAGGAAAGAGACCCAGTACTTC. This translates into CSSSFATSGRKETQYF.

This clone was detected only a few times. This chain uses TRBV19 with TRBJ1-4; tentatively, D is TRBD1 (5 bases). The CDR3 is 15 residues long. Per germline, CDR1 LNHDA and CDR2 SQIVND (reference sequence). Trimming took off 7 bases at V and 0 bases at J, with 12 bases between the two ends. This CDR3 reads CASKGRGSTNEKLFF. The DNA for the CDR3 is TGTGCCAGTAAAGGAAGGGGCTCAACTAATGAAAAACTGTTTTTT.

The J gene is TRBJ2-7, the V gene TRBV5-6; no clear D. From germline, CDR1 is SGHDT and CDR2 YYEEEE. The CDR3 has 14 amino acids. V was pared by 0 bases and J by 1 base, with 8 bases between. DNA for the CDR3: TGTGCCAGCAGCTTGGCGCCAGGATCCTACGAGCAGTACTTC. It encodes CASSLAPGSYEQYF. The entire variable domain, with the rest obtained from reference TRBV5-6 and TRBJ2-7, is as follows: DAGVTQSPTHLIKTRGQQVTLRCSPKSGHDTVSWYQQALGQGPQFIFQYYEEEERQRGNFPDRFSGHQFPNYSSELNVNALLLGDSALYLCASSLAPGSYEQYFGPGTRLTVT.

This rearrangement joins TRBV6-1 to TRBJ1-1; 8 bases are a match to TRBD1. The CDR3 has 13 amino acids. The ends lost 10 bases at V and 1 base at J; junction bases unmatched: 5. Looked up from germline, CDR1 is MNHNS and CDR2 is SASEGT. CDR3 amino acids: CATLDRANTEAFF. CDR3 bases: TGTGCCACCCTGGACAGGGCGAACACTGAAGCTTTCTTT.

The chain combines TRBV4-1 with TRBJ2-2; 7 nucleotides agree with TRBD2. CDR1 and CDR2 from the germline V gene are MGHRA and YSYEKL. CDR3 length equals 16 residues. V gave up 7 bases and J gave up 1 base; unmatched junction bases: 9. CDR3: CASTLLVAGNTGELFF. The CDR3 DNA reads as TGCGCCAGCACCTTGTTGGTAGCGGGGAACACCGGGGAGCTGTTTTTT.

The CDR3 loop is CASSHHQGASQPQHF. The CDR3 region has the DNA TGCGCCAGCAGCCATCACCAGGGGGCAAGTCAGCCCCAGCATTTT. The J gene is TRBJ1-5, the V gene TRBV4-3; 8 positions agree with TRBD1. V lost 3 bases and J lost 6; bases outside the gene matches: 7. The CDR3 has 15 amino acids. In germline, CDR1 is LGHNA, CDR2 YSLEER.

This clone has only a few counts. This rearrangement joins TRBV7-2 to TRBJ2-5; 14 bases align to TRBD2. CDR3 length: 18 residues. Per germline, CDR1 SGHTA and CDR2 FQGNSA. With V trimmed by 3 bases and J by 5 bases, 11 bases remained unmatched. The CDR3 sequence is CASSFKQTSGGARETQYF. In nucleotides, the CDR3 is TGTGCCAGCAGCTTCAAACAGACTAGCGGGGGGGCGAGGGAGACCCAGTACTTC.

This clone occurred a few times. V is TRBV10-3 and J is TRBJ2-6; 7 nucleotides align to TRBD2. Germline assignment: CDR1 ENHRY and CDR2 SYGVKD. This CDR3 comprises 18 residues. The trim removed 0 bases at V and 4 bases at J, leaving 9 bases unmatched. Written as DNA, the CDR3 is TGTGCCATCAGTGAGTCTTTAACTAGCGATACCGGGGCCAACGTCCTGACTTTC. It is translated as CAISESLTSDTGANVLTF.

The V gene is TRBV7-2, the J gene TRBJ2-1; tentatively, D is TRBD1 (5 bases). Germline V gives CDR1 SGHTA, CDR2 FQGNSA. The CDR3 contains 14 residues. The V and J ends lost 1 base and 6 bases respectively, with 10 bases between them. The CDR3: CASSLDSGSNEQFF. The CDR3 nucleotides are TGTGCCAGCAGCTTAGATTCAGGGTCCAATGAGCAGTTCTTC. The full variable domain, its missing parts supplied by reference TRBV7-2 and TRBJ2-1, is GAGVSQSPSNKVTEKGKDVELRCDPISGHTALYWYRQSLGQGLEFLIYFQGNSAPDKSGLPSDRFSAERTGGSVSTLTIQRTQQEDSAVYLCASSLDSGSNEQFFGPGTRLTVL.

The chain combines TRBV29-1 with TRBJ2-2, with TRBD1 matching over 7 bases. Germline V lookup: CDR1 SQVTM, CDR2 ANQGSEA. The J segment lost 4 bases and the V segment lost 3 bases, leaving 2 bases of the junction unmatched. The CDR3 contains 13 residues. As DNA, the CDR3 is TGCAGCGTTGAGGCAGGGGGCACCGGGGAGCTGTTTTTT. Encoded protein: CSVEAGGTGELFF.

This chain connects TRBV7-9 to TRBJ1-1, with D perhaps TRBD1 (6 bases). Looked up from germline, CDR1 is SEHNR and CDR2 is FQNEAQ (reference sequence). V was pared by 6 bases and J by 6 bases, with 11 bases between. The CDR3 has 12 amino acids. The CDR3 coding sequence is TGTGCCAGCAGTAGCGCAGGGGCTGAAGCTTTCTTT. It encodes CASSSAGAEAFF.

The chain links TRBV7-9 to TRBJ1-2; no clear D gene. Germline CDR1 SEHNR, CDR2 FQNEAQ (reference sequence). CDR3 length: 12 amino acids. V was pared by 5 bases and J by 6 bases, with 10 bases between. The CDR3 sequence: CASSPSSDGYTF. The CDR3 DNA follows: TGTGCCAGCAGCCCGAGCTCGGATGGCTACACCTTC.

This rearrangement joins TRBV7-2 to TRBJ1-6, with D possibly being TRBD1 (6 bases). The CDR3 covers 16 residues. Germline V gene sequence: CDR1 SGHTA, CDR2 FQGNSA. V was pared by 5 bases and J by 4 bases, with 15 bases between. The CDR3 sequence is CASSRGFQGYNSPLHF. Written as DNA, the CDR3 is TGTGCCAGCAGCAGGGGTTTCCAGGGGTATAATTCACCCCTCCACTTT.

V usage is TRBV29-1 and J usage is TRBJ1-5, with a possible D match to TRBD1 (6 bases). Germline V gives CDR1 SQVTM, CDR2 ANQGSEA. Trimming cost V 4 bases and J 9 bases, with 22 bases left between them. The CDR3 runs 15 residues. CDR3 DNA: TGCAGCGTTGGGATCTACGGACAGCCCCCAGGGCCCCAGCATTTT. Translated: CSVGIYGQPPGPQHF.

V and J are TRBV6-6 and TRBJ1-4; 10 bases are a match to TRBD1. The ends lost 7 bases at V and 8 bases at J; junction bases unmatched: 7. The CDR3 runs 14 residues. Per the germline V gene, CDR1 is MNHNY and CDR2 is SVGAGI (reference sequence). The CDR3 coding sequence is TGTGCCAGCACCGGGACAGGGGATCGAGAAAAACTGTTTTTT. Amino acids: CASTGTGDREKLFF.

This clone has more than one count but fewer than ten. V gene TRBV7-9 combines with J gene TRBJ2-1, with a possible D match to TRBD2 (6 bases). CDR1 is SEHNR and CDR2 is FQNEAQ in the germline V gene (reference sequence). The CDR3 spans 14 residues. The V gene lost 3 bases and the J gene lost 2 bases, with 8 bases spanning the gap. The CDR3 sequence is CASSLEGPYNEQFF. Here the CDR3 DNA reads TGTGCCAGCAGCTTGGAGGGCCCCTACAATGAGCAGTTCTTC.

The rearrangement uses TRBV6-5 and TRBJ1-4; no reliable D call. The CDR3 is 14 residues long. V gave up 5 bases and J gave up 5 bases, with 12 bases separating them. The germline gives CDR1 MNHEY, CDR2 SVGAGI. The CDR3 spells CASSEAGKNEKLFF. The CDR3 DNA is TGTGCCAGCAGTGAGGCGGGTAAAAATGAAAAACTGTTTTTT.

CDR3 bases: TGTGCCTGGGCCGGACTAGCGGGAGTCAATGAGCAGTTCTTC. This codes for CAWAGLAGVNEQFF. The chain recombines TRBV30 with TRBJ2-1, with TRBD2 matching over 13 bases. V lost 5 bases and J lost 6; bases outside the gene matches: 4. From germline, CDR1 is GTSNPN and CDR2 SVGIG (reference sequence). There are 14 residues in the CDR3.

The chain's CDR3 is CASSLSTSGLAYEQYF. The CDR3, as DNA: TGTGCCAGCAGCTTATCGACTAGCGGACTTGCCTACGAGCAGTACTTC. The chain uses TRBV7-9 and TRBJ2-7, with 9 bases lining up with TRBD2. The CDR3 spans 16 residues. Germline V gives CDR1 SEHNR, CDR2 FQNEAQ (reference sequence). Germline trimming cut 2 bases from V and 2 bases from J; bases unmatched to any gene: 7. The full variable domain, its missing parts supplied by reference TRBV7-9 and TRBJ2-7, is DTGVSQNPRHKITKRGQNVTFRCDPISEHNRLYWYRQTLGQGPEFLTYFQNEAQLEKSRLLSDRFSAERPKGSFSTLEIQRTEQGDSAMYLCASSLSTSGLAYEQYFGPGTRLTVT.

This clone has just a few counts. This sequence joins TRBV5-6 and TRBJ1-5; 10 nucleotides align to TRBD1. The CDR3 runs 14 residues. With 4 bases clipped from V and 6 bases from J, the junction kept 4 bases outside the gene matches. Per germline, CDR1 SGHDT and CDR2 YYEEEE. The CDR3 region has the DNA TGTGCCAGCAGCCGACAGGGGGCGAGTCAGCCCCAGCATTTT. Its translation is CASSRQGASQPQHF.

The genes are TRBV13 and TRBJ2-1; TRBD2 matches 7 bases. The germline V gene encodes CDR1 PRHDT and CDR2 FYEKMQ (reference sequence). J was trimmed by 6 bases and V by 0 bases; bases with no gene match: 8. The CDR3 loop spans 16 amino acids. The CDR3 is CASSLGRGFWTNEQFF. In nucleotides, the CDR3 is TGTGCCAGCAGCTTAGGGCGGGGGTTCTGGACCAATGAGCAGTTCTTC.

The rearrangement links TRBV27 to TRBJ2-1; D is perhaps TRBD1 (6 bases). V was clipped by 4 bases and J by 4 bases, with 14 bases between them. The length of the CDR3 is 15 residues. In germline, CDR1 is MNHEY, CDR2 SMNVEV (reference sequence). The DNA for the CDR3 is TGTGCCAGCAGTTCCGACAGGTTAAGATACAATGAGCAGTTCTTC. Encoded protein: CASSSDRLRYNEQFF.

The V and J genes are TRBV5-1 and TRBJ2-3, with D possibly TRBD2 on 5 matching bases. The V end lost 0 bases, the J end lost 1 base, and 9 bases lay between the germline ends. CDR1 is SGHRS and CDR2 is YFSETQ in the germline V gene. The CDR3 spans 15 residues. The CDR3 is CASSLGSGGTDTQYF. The CDR3 region has the DNA TGCGCCAGCAGCTTGGGGTCCGGGGGCACAGATACGCAGTATTTT.